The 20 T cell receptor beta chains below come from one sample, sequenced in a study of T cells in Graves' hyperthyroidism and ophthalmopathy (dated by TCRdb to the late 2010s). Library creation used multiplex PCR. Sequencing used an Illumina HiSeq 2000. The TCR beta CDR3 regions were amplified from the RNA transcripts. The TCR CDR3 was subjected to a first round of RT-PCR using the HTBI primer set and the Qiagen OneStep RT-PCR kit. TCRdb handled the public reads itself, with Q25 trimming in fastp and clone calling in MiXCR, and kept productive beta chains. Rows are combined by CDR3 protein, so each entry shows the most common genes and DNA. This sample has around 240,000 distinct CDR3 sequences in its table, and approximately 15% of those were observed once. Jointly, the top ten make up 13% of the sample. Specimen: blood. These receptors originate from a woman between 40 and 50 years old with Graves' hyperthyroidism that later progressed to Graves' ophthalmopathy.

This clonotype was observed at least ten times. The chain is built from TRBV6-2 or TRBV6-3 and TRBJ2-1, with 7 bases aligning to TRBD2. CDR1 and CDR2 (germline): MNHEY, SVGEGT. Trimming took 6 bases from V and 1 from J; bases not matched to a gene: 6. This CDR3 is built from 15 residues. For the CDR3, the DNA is TGTGCCAGCAGATCTGGGGGGGGATCCTACAATGAGCAGTTCTTC. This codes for CASRSGGGSYNEQFF.

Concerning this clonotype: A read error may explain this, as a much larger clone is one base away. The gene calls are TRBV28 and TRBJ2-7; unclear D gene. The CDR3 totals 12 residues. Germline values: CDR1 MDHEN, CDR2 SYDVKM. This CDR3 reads CVSSLLGYEQYF. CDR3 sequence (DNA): TGTGTCAGCAGTTTATTGGGGTACGAGCAGTACTTC.

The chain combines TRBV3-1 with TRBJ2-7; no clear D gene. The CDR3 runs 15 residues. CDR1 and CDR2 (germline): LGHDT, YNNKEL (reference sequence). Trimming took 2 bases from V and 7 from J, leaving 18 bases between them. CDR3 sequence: CASSQSSGAPSEQYF. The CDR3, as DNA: TGTGCCAGCAGCCAATCCTCAGGAGCCCCAAGTGAGCAGTACTTC.

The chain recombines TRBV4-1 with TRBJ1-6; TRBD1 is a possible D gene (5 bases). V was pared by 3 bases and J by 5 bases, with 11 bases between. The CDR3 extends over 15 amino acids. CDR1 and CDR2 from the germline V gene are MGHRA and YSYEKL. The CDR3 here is CASSQGLRDNSPLHF. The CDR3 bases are TGCGCCAGCAGCCAGGGACTCAGGGATAATTCACCCCTCCACTTT.

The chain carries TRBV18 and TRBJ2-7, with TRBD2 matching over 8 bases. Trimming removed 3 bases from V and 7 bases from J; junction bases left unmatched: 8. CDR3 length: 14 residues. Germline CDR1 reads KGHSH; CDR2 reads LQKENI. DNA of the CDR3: TGTGCCAGCTCACCGTTTGCGGGAGGCGGGGAGCAGTACTTC. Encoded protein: CASSPFAGGGEQYF.

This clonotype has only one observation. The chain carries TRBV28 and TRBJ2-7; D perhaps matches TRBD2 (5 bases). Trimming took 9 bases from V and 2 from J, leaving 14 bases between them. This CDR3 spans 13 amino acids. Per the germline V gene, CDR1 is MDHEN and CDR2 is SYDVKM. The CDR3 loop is CARVSGSTYEQYF. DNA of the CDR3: TGTGCCAGGGTCAGCGGTTCTACCTACGAGCAGTACTTC.

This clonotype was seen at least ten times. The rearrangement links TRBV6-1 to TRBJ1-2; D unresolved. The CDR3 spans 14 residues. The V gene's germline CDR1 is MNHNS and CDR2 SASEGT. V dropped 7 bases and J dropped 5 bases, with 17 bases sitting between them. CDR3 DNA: TGTGCCAGCACGTCGAGGCGCCGCCGGTATGGCTACACCTTC. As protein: CASTSRRRRYGYTF.

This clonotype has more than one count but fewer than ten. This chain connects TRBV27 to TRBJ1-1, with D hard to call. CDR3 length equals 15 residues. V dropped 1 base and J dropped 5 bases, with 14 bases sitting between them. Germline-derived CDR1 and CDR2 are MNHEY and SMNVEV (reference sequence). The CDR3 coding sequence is TGTGCCAGCAGTTTATTGGTTCGGCCGGGGACTGAAGCTTTCTTT. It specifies CASSLLVRPGTEAFF.

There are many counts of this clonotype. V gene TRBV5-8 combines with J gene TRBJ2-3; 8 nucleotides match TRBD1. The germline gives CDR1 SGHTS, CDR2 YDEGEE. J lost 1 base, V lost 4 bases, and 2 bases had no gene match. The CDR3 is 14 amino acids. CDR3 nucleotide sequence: TGTGCCAGCAGCGCGGACAGGGGCACAGATACGCAGTATTTT. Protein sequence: CASSADRGTDTQYF.

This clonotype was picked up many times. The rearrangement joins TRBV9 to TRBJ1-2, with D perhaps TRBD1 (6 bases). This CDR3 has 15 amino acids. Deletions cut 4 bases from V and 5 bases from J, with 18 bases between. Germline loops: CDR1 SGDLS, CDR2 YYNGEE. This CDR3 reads CASSSNPSTGYGYTF. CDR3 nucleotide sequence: TGTGCCAGCAGCTCAAACCCCTCGACAGGTTATGGCTACACCTTC.

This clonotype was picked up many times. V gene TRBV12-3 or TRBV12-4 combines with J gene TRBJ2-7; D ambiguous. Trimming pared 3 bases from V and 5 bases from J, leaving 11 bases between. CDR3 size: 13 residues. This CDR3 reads CASSLPSVNEQYF. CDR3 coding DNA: TGTGCCAGCAGTTTGCCCTCCGTGAACGAGCAGTACTTC.

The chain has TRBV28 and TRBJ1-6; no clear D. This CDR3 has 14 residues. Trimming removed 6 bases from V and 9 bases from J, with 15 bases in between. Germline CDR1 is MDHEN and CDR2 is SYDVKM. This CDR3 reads CASSGVGLASPLHF. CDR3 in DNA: TGTGCCAGCAGCGGAGTTGGGTTGGCTTCACCCCTCCACTTT.

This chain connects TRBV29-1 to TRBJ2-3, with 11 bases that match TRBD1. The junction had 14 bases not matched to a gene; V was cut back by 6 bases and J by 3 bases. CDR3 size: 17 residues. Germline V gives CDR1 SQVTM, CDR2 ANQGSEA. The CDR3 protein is CSVNWGTGGTNTDTQYF. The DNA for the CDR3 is TGCAGCGTAAATTGGGGGACAGGGGGTACGAATACAGATACGCAGTATTTT.

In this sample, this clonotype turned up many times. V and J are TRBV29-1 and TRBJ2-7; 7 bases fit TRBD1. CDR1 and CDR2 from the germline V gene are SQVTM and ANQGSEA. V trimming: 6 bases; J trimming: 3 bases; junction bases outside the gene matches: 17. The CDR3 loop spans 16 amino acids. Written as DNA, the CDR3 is TGCAGCGTCTCTACAAAGTCCGGGACAGCCAACTACGAGCAGTACTTC. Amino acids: CSVSTKSGTANYEQYF.

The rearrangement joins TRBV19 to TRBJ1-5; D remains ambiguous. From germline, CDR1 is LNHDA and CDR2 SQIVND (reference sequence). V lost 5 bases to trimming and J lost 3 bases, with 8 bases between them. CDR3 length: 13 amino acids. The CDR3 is CASSPGLNQPQHF. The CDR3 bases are TGTGCCAGTAGTCCCGGACTCAATCAGCCCCAGCATTTT.

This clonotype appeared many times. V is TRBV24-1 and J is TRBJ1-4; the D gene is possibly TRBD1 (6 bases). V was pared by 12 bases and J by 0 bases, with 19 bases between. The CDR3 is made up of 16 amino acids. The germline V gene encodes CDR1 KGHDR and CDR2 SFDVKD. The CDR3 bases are TGTGCCGGGGGACATTCGAAGGATGCAACTAATGAAAAACTGTTTTTT. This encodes CAGGHSKDATNEKLFF.

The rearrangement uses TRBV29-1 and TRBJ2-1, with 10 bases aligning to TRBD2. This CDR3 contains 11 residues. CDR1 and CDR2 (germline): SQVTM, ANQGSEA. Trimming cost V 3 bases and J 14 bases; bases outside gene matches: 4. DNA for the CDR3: TGCAGCGTTGATGGAGCGGGAGGGGAGTTCTTC. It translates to CSVDGAGGEFF.

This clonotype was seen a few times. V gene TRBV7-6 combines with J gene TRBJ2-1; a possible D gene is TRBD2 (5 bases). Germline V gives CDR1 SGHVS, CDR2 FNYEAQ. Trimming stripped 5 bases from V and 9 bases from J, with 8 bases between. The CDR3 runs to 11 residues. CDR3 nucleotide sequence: TGTGCCAGCAGCCCGGGGAGTGAGCAGTTCTTC. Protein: CASSPGSEQFF.

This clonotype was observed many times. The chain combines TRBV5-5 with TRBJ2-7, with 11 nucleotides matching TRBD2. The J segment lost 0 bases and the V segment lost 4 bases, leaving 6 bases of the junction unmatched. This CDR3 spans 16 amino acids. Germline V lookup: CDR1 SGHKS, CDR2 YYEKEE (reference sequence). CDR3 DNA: TGTGCCAGCAGCCCATGGACTAGCGGGTTCTCCTACGAGCAGTACTTC. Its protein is CASSPWTSGFSYEQYF.

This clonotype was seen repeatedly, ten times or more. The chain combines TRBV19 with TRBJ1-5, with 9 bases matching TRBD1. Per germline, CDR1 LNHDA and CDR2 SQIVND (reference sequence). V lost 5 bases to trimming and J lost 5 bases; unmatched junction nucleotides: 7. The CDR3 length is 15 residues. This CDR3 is CASSSTGGADQPQHF. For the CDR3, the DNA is TGTGCCAGTAGTTCAACAGGGGGCGCGGATCAGCCCCAGCATTTT.